This entry lists 10 T cell receptor beta chains sequenced from one sample in a study of monozygotic twins with inflammatory bowel disease. One entry per CDR3 protein, without DNA, is what TCRdb gives after re-calling the 5' RACE reads. The sample includes 80,000 or so distinct CDR3 sequences. The sample consisted of blood. These TCRs come from a human donor with ulcerative colitis or Crohn's disease, or a healthy co-twin of an affected twin (not recorded which).

The genes are TRBV14 and TRBJ2-2. CDR1 and CDR2 from the germline V gene are SGHDN and FVKESK. This CDR3 is 14 amino acids long. CDR3 amino acids: CASSHRTATGELFF.

The V call is TRBV20-1, the J call TRBJ2-2. The CDR3 is made up of 15 amino acids. Germline assignment: CDR1 DFQATT and CDR2 SNEGSKA (reference sequence). CDR3: CSAREGITNTGELFF.

This chain uses TRBV5-1 with TRBJ2-3; TCRdb indicates TRBD1, and absent DNA this call remains unverified. The CDR3 extends over 15 amino acids. From germline, CDR1 is SGHRS and CDR2 YFSETQ. The CDR3: CASSRGTSGTDTQYF.

The CDR3 loop is CASSLGSGMSGYTF. The rearrangement joins TRBV5-1 to TRBJ1-2. CDR1 SGHRS and CDR2 YFSETQ come from the germline V gene. The CDR3 has 14 amino acids.

The chain carries TRBV7-9 and TRBJ2-2; TCRdb gives TRBD1 as the D gene, but with no DNA this cannot be confirmed. CDR1 is SEHNR, CDR2 FQNEAQ, per germline (reference sequence). This CDR3 comprises 15 residues. The CDR3 reads CASSSSDRAAGELFF.

The genes are TRBV18 and TRBJ2-7. The CDR3 sequence is 13 residues long. Germline CDR1 reads KGHSH; CDR2 reads LQKENI. CDR3 residues: CASSLGSSYEQYF. Looking up the rest from reference TRBV18 and TRBJ2-7 gives the full variable domain: NAGVMQNPRHLVRRRGQEARLRCSPMKGHSHVYWYRQLPEEGLKFMVYLQKENIIDESGMPKERFSAEFPKEGPSILRIQQVVRGDSAAYFCASSLGSSYEQYFGPGTRLTVT.

The chain combines TRBV2 with TRBJ2-1. The germline CDR1 and CDR2 sequences are SNHLY and FYNNEI. The CDR3 loop spans 11 amino acids. The CDR3 here is CASSVDNEQFF.

V gene TRBV9 combines with J gene TRBJ2-1. Germline-derived CDR1 and CDR2 are SGDLS and YYNGEE. The CDR3 has 11 residues. The CDR3: CASSINNEQFF.

The chain has TRBV20-1 and TRBJ2-1; without DNA, the TCRdb call of TRBD2 cannot be checked. This CDR3 is 14 amino acids long. CDR1 and CDR2 from the germline V gene are DFQATT and SNEGSKA (reference sequence). The CDR3 region is CSARWTSGGGEQFF.

The chain combines TRBV5-1 with TRBJ1-1. Germline CDR1 and CDR2: SGHRS and YFSETQ. This CDR3 is built from 15 residues. CDR3 amino acids: CATQKAGGTGTEAFF.